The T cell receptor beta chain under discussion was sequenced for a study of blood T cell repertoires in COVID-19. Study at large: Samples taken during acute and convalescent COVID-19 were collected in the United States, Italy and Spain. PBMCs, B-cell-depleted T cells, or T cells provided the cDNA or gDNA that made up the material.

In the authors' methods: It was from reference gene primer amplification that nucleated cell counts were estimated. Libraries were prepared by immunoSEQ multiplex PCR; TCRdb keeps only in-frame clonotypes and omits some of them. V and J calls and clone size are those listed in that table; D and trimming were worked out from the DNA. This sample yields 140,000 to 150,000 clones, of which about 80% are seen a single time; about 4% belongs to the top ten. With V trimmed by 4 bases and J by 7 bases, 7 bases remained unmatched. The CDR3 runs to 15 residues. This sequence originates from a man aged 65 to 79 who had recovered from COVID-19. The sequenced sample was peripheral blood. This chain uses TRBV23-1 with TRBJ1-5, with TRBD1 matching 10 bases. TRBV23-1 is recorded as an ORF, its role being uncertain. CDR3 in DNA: TGCGCCAGCAGTCTCCGACAGGGGGCGAGGCAGCCCCAGCATTTT. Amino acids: CASSLRQGARQPQHF.